The 15 T cell receptor beta chains below come from one sample, sequenced in a study of cytomegalovirus exposure and HLA in healthy donors. The primer mix had 60 Vbeta and 13 Jbeta primers. This table comes from immunoSEQ multiplex PCR, and its TCRdb copy is limited to in-frame clones, with some not included. The table lists 95,000 to 150,000 clones, with around 4% in the top ten. Sequencing was done on a sample of PBMCs. The receptors derive from a young man in good health and CMV-seronegative.

CDR3 DNA sequence: TGTGCCAGCAGTTTTAGCGGGAGCATTGAGACCCAGTACTTC. Translated: CASSFSGSIETQYF. V usage is TRBV7-8 and J usage is TRBJ2-5, with 9 positions matching TRBD2. Looked up from germline, CDR1 is SGHVS and CDR2 is FQNEAQ. J gave up 5 bases and V 6 bases, and 7 bases lay outside the gene matches. The CDR3 consists of 14 residues.

The chain has TRBV28 and TRBJ1-1; no definite D call. Germline CDR1 reads MDHEN; CDR2 reads SYDVKM. The CDR3 loop spans 11 amino acids. V gave up 6 bases and J gave up 8 bases, with 10 bases separating them. CDR3 sequence (DNA): TGTGCCAGCAGCCCTAGAGGCGAAGCTTTCTTT. Its protein product is CASSPRGEAFF. Full variable domain (missing parts from reference TRBV28 and TRBJ1-1): DVKVTQSSRYLVKRTGEKVFLECVQDMDHENMFWYRQDPGLGLRLIYFSYDVKMKEKGDIPEGYSVSREKKERFSLILESASTNQTSMYLCASSPRGEAFFGQGTRLTVV.

This rearrangement joins TRBV5-1 to TRBJ1-4; D is possibly TRBD1 (6 bases). The germline V and J ends were trimmed by 3 bases and 6 bases, with 9 bases remaining between them. The CDR3 consists of 13 residues. Germline CDR1 SGHRS, CDR2 YFSETQ. DNA for the CDR3: TGCGCCAGCAGCTCTAGGACAGATGAAAAACTGTTTTTT. This encodes CASSSRTDEKLFF.

The chain recombines TRBV11-2 with TRBJ2-5; D ambiguous. With the DNA end fitting TRBJ2-7 better, the J assignment may be wrong. Germline loops: CDR1 SGHAT, CDR2 FQNNGV. This CDR3 comprises 11 residues. In nucleotides, the CDR3 is TGTGCCAGCAGCGCACGCTCCGAGCAGTACTTC. This translates into CASSARSEQYF.

V gene TRBV27 combines with J gene TRBJ2-7; 11 nucleotides agree with TRBD2. CDR1 and CDR2 from the germline V gene are MNHEY and SMNVEV (reference sequence). With 6 bases clipped from V and 2 bases from J, the junction kept 9 bases outside the gene matches. The CDR3 has 16 residues. As DNA, the CDR3 is TGTGCCAGCAGCCCCCTGACTAGCGGGGCCACCTACGAGCAGTACTTC. Its translation is CASSPLTSGATYEQYF.

The rearrangement links TRBV28 to TRBJ1-5; the D is unclear. From germline, CDR1 is MDHEN and CDR2 SYDVKM. The CDR3 runs to 13 residues. V shed 3 bases and J shed 0 bases, with 3 bases lying between them. The CDR3 DNA reads as TGTGCCAGCAGTTTCAATAGCAATCAGCCCCAGCATTTT. Translation gives CASSFNSNQPQHF. Filled out from reference TRBV28 and TRBJ1-5, the complete variable domain reads DVKVTQSSRYLVKRTGEKVFLECVQDMDHENMFWYRQDPGLGLRLIYFSYDVKMKEKGDIPEGYSVSREKKERFSLILESASTNQTSMYLCASSFNSNQPQHFGDGTRLSIL.

The rearrangement uses TRBV13 and TRBJ1-3; the D is unclear. Trimming stripped 5 bases from V and 3 bases from J, with 14 bases between. Per the germline V gene, CDR1 is PRHDT and CDR2 is FYEKMQ (reference sequence). CDR3 length equals 15 residues. DNA for the CDR3: TGTGCCAGCAGCAATCGACGACCGGGTGGAAACACCATATATTTT. This translates into CASSNRRPGGNTIYF.

CDR3 residues: CASSLGGTGYYEQYF. As DNA, the CDR3 is TGCGCCAGCAGCTTGGGCGGGACAGGGTACTACGAGCAGTACTTC. This rearrangement joins TRBV5-1 to TRBJ2-7, with TRBD1 matching over 9 bases. Germline CDR1 is SGHRS and CDR2 is YFSETQ. The ends lost 0 bases at V and 3 bases at J; junction bases unmatched: 4. The CDR3 has 15 residues.

The chain employs TRBV6-6 and TRBJ1-1; D gene unclear. CDR3 length equals 13 residues. The V end was cut by 5 bases, the J end by 5 bases, with 12 bases between. Germline CDR1 reads MNHNY; CDR2 reads SVGAGI (reference sequence). The CDR3: CASSLRSGTEAFF. As DNA, the CDR3 is TGTGCCAGCAGTCTTCGGTCGGGAACTGAAGCTTTCTTT.

J is TRBJ1-2 and V is TRBV5-1; D is possibly TRBD1 (6 bases). The V end lost 4 bases, the J end lost 0 bases, and 16 bases lay between the germline ends. The germline V gene encodes CDR1 SGHRS and CDR2 YFSETQ. The CDR3 extends over 16 amino acids. CDR3 DNA: TGCGCCAGCAGCCCCCGGGGACAACCAGCTAACTATGGCTACACCTTC. Amino acids: CASSPRGQPANYGYTF.

The chain links TRBV9 to TRBJ2-7; D might be TRBD1 (6 bases). Germline CDR1 SGDLS, CDR2 YYNGEE. V dropped 0 bases and J dropped 2 bases, with 15 bases sitting between them. There are 16 residues in the CDR3. DNA for the CDR3: TGTGCCAGCAGCGTAGGATTCAGGGGAGCGACCTACGAGCAGTACTTC. It specifies CASSVGFRGATYEQYF. Using reference TRBV9 and TRBJ2-7 for the parts outside the CDR3, the full variable domain is DSGVTQTPKHLITATGQRVTLRCSPRSGDLSVYWYQQSLDQGLQFLIQYYNGEERAKGNILERFSAQQFPDLHSELNLSSLELGDSALYFCASSVGFRGATYEQYFGPGTRLTVT.

This chain joins TRBV28 and TRBJ1-1; no reliable D call. V was cut by 6 bases and J by 10 bases, with 18 bases left in between. The germline V gene encodes CDR1 MDHEN and CDR2 SYDVKM. This CDR3 contains 13 residues. CDR3: CASSGYGDQGAFF. The DNA of the CDR3 is TGTGCCAGCAGCGGATACGGGGATCAAGGAGCTTTCTTT.

This chain joins TRBV2 and TRBJ1-1, with no clear D. Trimming removed 4 bases at V and 0 bases at J, with 9 bases between. CDR1 SNHLY and CDR2 FYNNEI come from the germline V gene. This CDR3 contains 14 residues. CDR3 residues: CASSATGMNTEAFF. The DNA of the CDR3 is TGTGCCAGCAGTGCGACTGGAATGAACACTGAAGCTTTCTTT.

This rearrangement joins TRBV9 to TRBJ2-6; D gene unclear. The ends were cut back, 4 bases at V and 0 bases at J, with 8 bases in the middle. The CDR3 consists of 15 residues. Germline assignment: CDR1 SGDLS and CDR2 YYNGEE. The CDR3 bases are TGTGCCAGCAGCCCCCGTCTCTCTGGGGCCAACGTCCTGACTTTC. Translating it yields CASSPRLSGANVLTF.

J is TRBJ2-4 and V is TRBV13; possible D gene TRBD2, 5 bases. Germline CDR1 reads PRHDT; CDR2 reads FYEKMQ (reference sequence). This CDR3 has 13 amino acids. The V and J ends lost 4 bases and 9 bases respectively, with 13 bases between them. This CDR3 reads CASSSTFGGIQYF. The CDR3 bases are TGTGCCAGCAGCTCCACTTTCGGAGGCATTCAGTACTTC. Filled out from reference TRBV13 and TRBJ2-4, the complete variable domain reads AAGVIQSPRHLIKEKRETATLKCYPIPRHDTVYWYQQGPGQDPQFLISFYEKMQSDKGSIPDRFSAQQFSDYHSELNMSSLELGDSALYFCASSSTFGGIQYFGAGTRLSVL.